The 10 T cell receptor beta chains presented below share a single source sample, sequenced in a study of identical twins. Each CDR3 protein gets one entry after TCRdb re-called the 5' RACE reads with MiXCR. The table records 410,000 or so distinct CDR3 sequences, less than 20% of them present only once. The material sequenced was naive T cells sorted from blood. The receptors shown here come from a man in his fifties or sixties in good health.

This clonotype has ten or more counts. The gene calls are TRBV12-3 or TRBV12-4 and TRBJ1-5, with TRBD1 matching 8 bases. The CDR3 covers 16 residues. Trimming cost V 1 base and J 4 bases; bases outside gene matches: 6. The CDR3 sequence: CASSLEQGGGNQPQHF. DNA of the CDR3: TGTGCCAGCAGTTTAGAACAGGGGGGAGGGAATCAGCCCCAGCATTTT.

This clonotype was seen once. The rearrangement uses TRBV20-1 and TRBJ2-7; 7 bases map to TRBD1. The germline gives CDR1 DFQATT, CDR2 SNEGSKA (reference sequence). This CDR3 comprises 13 residues. Unmatched junction bases numbered 6, after V lost 3 bases and J lost 4 bases. The CDR3: CSARATGRYEQYF. In DNA form, the CDR3 reads TGCAGTGCTAGGGCGACAGGGCGGTACGAGCAGTACTTC.

This clonotype appeared many times. This chain links TRBV20-1 with TRBJ2-7; 8 positions agree with TRBD2. The CDR3 totals 17 residues. The junction had 15 bases not matched to a gene; V was cut back by 3 bases and J by 2 bases. From germline, CDR1 is DFQATT and CDR2 SNEGSKA (reference sequence). CDR3 protein: CSASFEGSSGPTYEQYF. As DNA, the CDR3 is TGCAGTGCTAGTTTCGAGGGCTCTAGCGGGCCCACCTACGAGCAGTACTTC.

This clonotype has at least ten counts. This chain connects TRBV6-2 or TRBV6-3 to TRBJ2-1; 10 bases line up with TRBD2. CDR1 and CDR2 (germline): MNHEY, SVGEGT. CDR3 size: 21 residues. After removal of 0 bases from V and 0 bases from J, the junction contained 14 bases not matched to a gene. CDR3 nucleotide sequence: TGTGCCAGCAGTTACTCGTTTGTAAGTCTAGCGGGAGAGCCCTCCTACAATGAGCAGTTCTTC. It yields the protein CASSYSFVSLAGEPSYNEQFF.

With regard to this clonotype: A read error may account for a junction end that differs from germline. V and J are TRBV20-1 and TRBJ1-6; 7 bases line up with TRBD1. CDR1 is DFQATT and CDR2 is SNEGSKA in the germline V gene (reference sequence). This CDR3 has 11 amino acids. The CDR3 is CSARGSGQSPF. The CDR3 DNA follows: TGCAGTGCTAGAGGCTCGGGACAGTCTCCCTTT.

This clonotype was counted only a few times. The chain uses TRBV10-3 and TRBJ1-1, with D perhaps TRBD1 (6 bases). Trimming shortened V by 0 bases and J by 5 bases, and 13 bases separated the two germline ends. Per the germline V gene, CDR1 is ENHRY and CDR2 is SYGVKD. The CDR3 totals 15 residues. CDR3 DNA: TGTGCCATCAGTGAGTCGGTGGGGGCGGAAACTGAAGCTTTCTTT. As protein: CAISESVGAETEAFF.

This chain connects TRBV20-1 to TRBJ1-5; D gene unclear. Germline CDR1 and CDR2: DFQATT and SNEGSKA (reference sequence). With 7 bases removed from V and 1 base from J, the gap between germline ends came to 11 bases. The CDR3 contains 13 residues. CDR3: CSGEDGSNQPQHF. CDR3 DNA sequence: TGCAGTGGGGAGGACGGGAGCAATCAGCCCCAGCATTTT.

This clonotype was seen only a few times. The gene calls are TRBV5-1 and TRBJ2-1; 7 bases line up with TRBD1. CDR1 SGHRS and CDR2 YFSETQ come from the germline V gene. The CDR3 is made up of 13 amino acids. Trimming took 4 bases from V and 7 from J; bases not matched to a gene: 5. The CDR3 protein is CASSSTTGNEQFF. The CDR3 coding sequence is TGCGCCAGCAGCAGTACGACAGGGAATGAGCAGTTCTTC.

The V and J genes are TRBV6-2 or TRBV6-3 and TRBJ2-7, with D unresolved. The V and J ends lost 10 bases and 3 bases respectively, with 16 bases between them. CDR1 is MNHEY, CDR2 SVGEGT, per germline. This CDR3 region has 13 residues. As DNA, the CDR3 is TGTGCCACCACCACCAGGCCTGACTACGAGCAGTACTTC. The encoded protein is CATTTRPDYEQYF.

This clonotype was counted between two and nine times. The chain is built from TRBV20-1 and TRBJ2-7, with D uncertain. The CDR3 is made up of 12 amino acids. V was trimmed by 2 bases and J by 6 bases, leaving 11 bases between them. Looked up from germline, CDR1 is DFQATT and CDR2 is SNEGSKA (reference sequence). CDR3 in amino acids: CSARSAGVEQYF. The CDR3 region has the DNA TGCAGTGCTAGATCCGCTGGTGTCGAGCAGTACTTC.